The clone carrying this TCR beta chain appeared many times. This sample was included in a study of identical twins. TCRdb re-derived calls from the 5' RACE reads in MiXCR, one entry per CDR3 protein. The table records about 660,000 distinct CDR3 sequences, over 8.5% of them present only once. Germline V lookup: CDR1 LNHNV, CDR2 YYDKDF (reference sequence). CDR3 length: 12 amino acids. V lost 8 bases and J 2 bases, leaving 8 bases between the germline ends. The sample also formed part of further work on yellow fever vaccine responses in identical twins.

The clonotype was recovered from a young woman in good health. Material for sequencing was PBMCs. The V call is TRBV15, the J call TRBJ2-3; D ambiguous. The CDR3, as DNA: TGTGCCACCTCCCATCTCACAGATACGCAGTATTTT. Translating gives CATSHLTDTQYF.